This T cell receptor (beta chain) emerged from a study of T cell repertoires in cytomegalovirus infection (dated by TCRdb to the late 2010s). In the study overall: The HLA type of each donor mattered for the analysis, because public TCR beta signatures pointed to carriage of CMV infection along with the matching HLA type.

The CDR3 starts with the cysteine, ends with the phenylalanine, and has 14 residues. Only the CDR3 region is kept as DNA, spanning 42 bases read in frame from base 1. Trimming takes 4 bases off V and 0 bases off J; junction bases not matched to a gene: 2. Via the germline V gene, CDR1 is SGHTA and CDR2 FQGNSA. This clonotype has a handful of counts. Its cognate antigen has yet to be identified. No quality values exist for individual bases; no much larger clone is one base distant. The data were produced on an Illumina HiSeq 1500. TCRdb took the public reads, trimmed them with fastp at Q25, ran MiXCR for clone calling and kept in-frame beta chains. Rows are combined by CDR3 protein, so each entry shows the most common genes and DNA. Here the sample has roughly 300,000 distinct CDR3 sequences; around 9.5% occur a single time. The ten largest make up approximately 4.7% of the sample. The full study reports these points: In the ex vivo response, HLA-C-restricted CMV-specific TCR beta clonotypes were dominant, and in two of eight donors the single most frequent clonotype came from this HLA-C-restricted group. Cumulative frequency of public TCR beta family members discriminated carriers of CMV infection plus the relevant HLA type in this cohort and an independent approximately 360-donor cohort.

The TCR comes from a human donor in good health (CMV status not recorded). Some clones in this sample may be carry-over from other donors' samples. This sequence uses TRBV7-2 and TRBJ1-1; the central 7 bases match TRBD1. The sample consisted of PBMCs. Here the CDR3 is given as CASSWTGVNTEAFF. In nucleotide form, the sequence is TGTGCCAGCAGCTGGACAGGAGTGAACACTGAAGCTTTCTTT.